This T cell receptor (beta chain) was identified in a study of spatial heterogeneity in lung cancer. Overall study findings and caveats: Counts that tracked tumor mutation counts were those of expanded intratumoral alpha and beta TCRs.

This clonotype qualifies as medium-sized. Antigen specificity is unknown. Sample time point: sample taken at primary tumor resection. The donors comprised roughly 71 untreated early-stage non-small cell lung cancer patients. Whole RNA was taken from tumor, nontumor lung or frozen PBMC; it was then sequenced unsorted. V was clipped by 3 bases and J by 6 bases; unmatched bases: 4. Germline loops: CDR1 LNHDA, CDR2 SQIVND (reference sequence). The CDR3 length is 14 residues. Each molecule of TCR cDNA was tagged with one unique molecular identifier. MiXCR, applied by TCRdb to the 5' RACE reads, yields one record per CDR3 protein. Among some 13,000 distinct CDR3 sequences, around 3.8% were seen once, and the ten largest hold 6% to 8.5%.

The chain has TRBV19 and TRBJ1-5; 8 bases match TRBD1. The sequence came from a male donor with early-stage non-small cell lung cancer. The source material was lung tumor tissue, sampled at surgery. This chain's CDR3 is CASSIGQGAQPQHF. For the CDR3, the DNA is TGTGCCAGTAGTATTGGACAGGGCGCTCAGCCCCAGCATTTT.